The present entry profiles one T cell receptor (beta chain) with its context. This entry belongs to a study of blood T cell repertoires in COVID-19. Background on the study: The United States, Italy and Spain provided the acute and convalescent COVID-19 samples.

In the original workflow: Quantification of nucleated cells was approximated via reference gene primer amplification. Assay used: immunoSEQ multiplex PCR; TCRdb lists only in-frame clones, some missing. That table furnishes V, J and clone size, whereas the DNA furnished D and trimming. The sample includes some 240,000 clones, just under 85% of them seen just once. V was shortened by 4 bases and J by 4 bases, with 19 bases between the two germline ends. The CDR3 extends over 15 amino acids. From germline, CDR1 is SQVTM and CDR2 ANQGSEA. The sequenced sample consisted of peripheral blood. The TCR comes from a woman older than 75 with acute or convalescent COVID-19. The chain carries TRBV29-1 and TRBJ1-2, with D possibly TRBD1 on 5 matching bases. The DNA for the CDR3 is TGCAGCGTTGTTAGTTATGGGGCTTCCAGCTATGGCTACACCTTC. Translating gives CSVVSYGASSYGYTF.